The rows below give T cell receptor beta chains drawn from one sample of a study of shared clonotypes between healthy human individuals. Generated by immunoSEQ multiplex PCR, the TCRdb table keeps only in-frame clones and is missing some. The table includes around 510,000 clones, around 81% detected once. Sequencing was performed on PBMCs. The receptors originated from a woman in her forties in good health. Some clones in this sample may be carry-over from other donors' samples. Both conserved end residues are part of each CDR3. A D gene is named only where the DNA matches it firmly. Some rows have no size entry. The others give once, few or many, or a class for an expanded clone.

D	V	size	J	CDR3	DNA
NA	TRBV6-4	many	TRBJ1-1	CASSDSEDPNTEAFF	TGTGCCAGCAGTGACTCTGAGGACCCGAACACTGAAGCTTTCTTT
NA	TRBV19	once	TRBJ2-7	CASSIEVGRTYEQYF	TGTGCCAGTAGTATAGAGGTAGGGAGGACCTACGAGCAGTACTTC
TRBD1	TRBV6-5	NA	TRBJ1-5	CASSQTGGDQPQHF	TGTGCCAGCAGCCAGACAGGGGGCGATCAGCCCCAGCATTTT
NA	TRBV6-5	once	TRBJ1-3	CASSYSIPGSGNTIYF	TGTGCCAGCAGTTACTCGATACCCGGGTCAGGAAACACCATATATTTT
TRBD2	TRBV7-2	NA	TRBJ2-2	CASSPRGLAGGPFF	TGTGCCAGCAGCCCCAGGGGACTAGCGGGCGGGCCGTTTTTT
TRBD1	TRBV9	NA	TRBJ1-1	CASRRNTTGRHTEAFF	TGTGCCAGCAGACGTAACACGACAGGGAGGCACACTGAAGCTTTCTTT
NA	TRBV6-1	NA	TRBJ2-1	CASSAGLRTGHEQFF	TGTGCCAGCAGTGCTGGACTACGGACGGGCCATGAGCAGTTCTTC
NA	TRBV10-3	NA	TRBJ2-7	CAISGPNGEQYF	TGTGCCATCAGTGGCCCAAACGGGGAGCAGTACTTC
TRBD1	TRBV7-9	NA	TRBJ2-7	CASTRTGGGEQYF	TGTGCCAGCACCCGGACAGGGGGCGGCGAGCAGTACTTC
NA	TRBV2	NA	TRBJ2-7	CASSDDLATYEQYF	TGTGCCAGCAGTGACGATCTCGCAACCTACGAGCAGTACTTC
NA	TRBV28	NA	TRBJ1-4	CASSSPGVEKLFF	TGTGCCAGCAGTTCTCCAGGAGTTGAAAAACTGTTTTTT
NA	TRBV19	NA	TRBJ2-7	CASSIRDSAYEQYF	TGTGCCAGTAGTATTAGGGACTCAGCCTACGAGCAGTACTTC
NA	TRBV10-1	NA	TRBJ2-2	CASSESRDCANTGELFF	TGCGCCAGCAGTGAGTCCCGGGACTGCGCGAACACCGGGGAGCTGTTTTTT
NA	TRBV28	NA	TRBJ1-2	CASSFGNLNYGYTF	TGTGCCAGCAGTTTTGGGAACTTAAACTATGGCTACACCTTC
TRBD2	TRBV7-9	NA	TRBJ2-7	CASSFGEREHPYEQYF	TGTGCCAGCAGCTTTGGAGAGCGGGAGCATCCCTACGAGCAGTACTTC
NA	TRBV4-1	NA	TRBJ1-5	CASSRWIGQPYSNQPQHF	TGCGCCAGCAGCCGATGGATAGGACAGCCGTATAGCAATCAGCCCCAGCATTTT
TRBD2	TRBV5-4	once	TRBJ2-3	CASRYSGRATGTDTQYF	TGTGCCAGCAGATATAGCGGGAGGGCGACGGGCACAGATACGCAGTATTTT
NA	TRBV2	NA	TRBJ2-5	CASSIRANQETQYF	TGTGCCAGCAGTATCAGAGCCAACCAAGAGACCCAGTACTTC
NA	TRBV7-9	NA	TRBJ2-1	CASTEQGQLSYNEQFF	TGTGCCAGCACCGAACAGGGCCAACTCTCCTACAATGAGCAGTTCTTC
TRBD1	TRBV2	once	TRBJ2-2	CASSLPGQGNTGELFF	TGTGCCAGCAGCTTACCGGGACAGGGGAACACCGGGGAGCTGTTTTTT
TRBD1	TRBV7-6	NA	TRBJ1-2	CASSLDQGASYGYTF	TGTGCCAGCAGCTTAGACCAGGGGGCTAGCTATGGCTACACCTTC
TRBD1	TRBV28	NA	TRBJ1-1	CASSPGQMNTEAFF	TGTGCCAGCAGCCCGGGACAGATGAACACTGAAGCTTTCTTT
TRBD1	TRBV6-5	few	TRBJ1-4	CASSYSNRGENEKLFF	TGTGCCAGCAGTTACTCAAACAGGGGTGAAAATGAAAAACTGTTTTTT
NA	TRBV29-1	few	TRBJ2-5	CSVEEGTIQETQYF	TGCAGCGTTGAAGAAGGGACGATCCAAGAGACCCAGTACTTC
NA	TRBV28	NA	TRBJ2-1	CASSLVSSYNEQFF	TGTGCCAGCAGTTTAGTTAGCTCCTACAATGAGCAGTTCTTC
TRBD1	TRBV5-6	NA	TRBJ2-7	CASSVWGQPYEQYF	TGTGCCAGCAGCGTATGGGGACAGCCCTACGAGCAGTACTTC
TRBD2	TRBV2	NA	TRBJ2-1	CASSAPGLAQTRDEQFF	TGTGCCAGCAGTGCCCCAGGACTAGCCCAAACCCGCGATGAGCAGTTCTTC
TRBD1	TRBV19	once	TRBJ1-1	CASRPGTGRGTEAFF	TGTGCCAGTAGACCCGGGACAGGGCGAGGTACTGAAGCTTTCTTT
NA	TRBV28	NA	TRBJ2-7	CASSFLWEQYF	TGTGCCAGCAGTTTCTTGTGGGAGCAGTACTTC
NA	TRBV6-6	NA	TRBJ2-2	CASSYSRTGELFF	TGTGCCAGCAGTTACTCCAGAACCGGGGAGCTGTTTTTT
NA	TRBV7-2	NA	TRBJ2-2	CASSYQDRLTGELFF	TGTGCCAGCAGCTACCAGGACAGACTCACCGGGGAGCTGTTTTTT
NA	TRBV4-3	once	TRBJ2-7	CASSQGAGLSSYEQYF	TGCGCCAGCAGCCAAGGAGCCGGGCTAAGCTCCTACGAGCAGTACTTC
NA	TRBV30	NA	TRBJ1-2	CACKGVEGYGYTF	TGTGCCTGTAAGGGGGTAGAGGGCTATGGCTACACCTTC
NA	TRBV10-3	few	TRBJ1-2	CAISESGQTGGYTF	TGTGCCATCAGTGAGTCGGGACAAACAGGTGGCTACACCTTC
NA	TRBV28	NA	TRBJ1-1	CASSSLSARTEAFF	TGTGCCAGCAGCTCCCTGTCTGCTCGGACTGAAGCTTTCTTT
TRBD1	TRBV28	NA	TRBJ1-2	CATSRGAYGYTF	TGTGCCACCTCCAGGGGGGCCTATGGCTACACCTTC
NA	TRBV19	NA	TRBJ2-2	CASSTDRTGELFF	TGTGCCAGTAGCACCGACAGGACCGGGGAGCTGTTTTTT
NA	TRBV28	NA	TRBJ2-2	CASRLDTINTGELFF	TGTGCCAGCAGACTAGACACCATAAACACCGGGGAGCTGTTTTTT
TRBD2	TRBV10-3	NA	TRBJ2-3	CAISDRTSGSPDTQYF	TGTGCCATCAGTGATAGGACTAGCGGGAGCCCCGATACGCAGTATTTT
NA	TRBV7-8	few	TRBJ1-2	CASSFTTGPGGYGYTF	TGTGCCAGCAGCTTTACTACAGGCCCGGGCGGCTATGGCTACACCTTC
TRBD2	TRBV20-1	few	TRBJ2-5	CSALGGETQYF	TGCAGTGCCCTGGGGGGGGAGACCCAGTACTTC
NA	TRBV7-2	NA	TRBJ2-5	CASSSRQAQETQYF	TGTGCCAGCAGCTCAAGACAGGCCCAAGAGACCCAGTACTTC
NA	TRBV5-1	NA	TRBJ2-1	CASSLKPEGYNEQFF	TGCGCCAGCAGCTTGAAACCAGAGGGCTACAATGAGCAGTTCTTC
TRBD1	TRBV6-1	NA	TRBJ2-2	CASRTGTGDTGELFF	TGTGCCAGCAGAACCGGGACAGGGGACACCGGGGAGCTGTTTTTT
TRBD2	TRBV28	NA	TRBJ2-1	CASSFLGASAGGTYNEQFF	TGTGCCAGCAGTTTCCTCGGCGCGTCGGCGGGAGGCACCTACAATGAGCAGTTCTTC
NA	TRBV7-9	NA	TRBJ1-1	CASRVGPNTEAFF	TGTGCCAGCAGAGTGGGCCCGAACACTGAAGCTTTCTTT
NA	TRBV7-2	few	TRBJ1-2	CASSLSQGLDGYTF	TGTGCCAGCAGCTTATCCCAGGGTTTGGATGGCTACACCTTC
TRBD1	TRBV10-3	NA	TRBJ1-2	CAITPGQGVYGYTF	TGTGCCATCACCCCGGGACAGGGTGTCTATGGCTACACCTTC
NA	TRBV5-4	NA	TRBJ2-7	CASRPASLGVTYEQYF	TGTGCCAGCAGACCCGCCTCACTAGGGGTTACCTACGAGCAGTACTTC
NA	TRBV6-1	NA	TRBJ1-2	CASSETTARGYTF	TGTGCCAGCAGTGAAACAACAGCGCGTGGCTACACCTTC
NA	TRBV23-1	NA	TRBJ1-2	CASSRPRANYGYTF	TGCGCCAGCAGTCGACCCAGGGCAAACTATGGCTACACCTTC
NA	TRBV12-5	NA	TRBJ2-2	CASGLVPGTKTNTGELFF	TGTGCTAGTGGTTTGGTCCCCGGGACGAAAACGAACACCGGGGAGCTGTTTTTT
NA	TRBV7-6	NA	TRBJ2-7	CASSLEGRSYEQYF	TGTGCCAGCAGCTTAGAGGGTAGATCCTACGAGCAGTACTTC
NA	TRBV29-1	few	TRBJ2-2	CSVDPQGSGELFF	TGCAGCGTTGACCCACAGGGTTCCGGGGAGCTGTTTTTT
TRBD2	TRBV11-1	NA	TRBJ2-3	CASSRTSGLSTDTQYF	TGTGCCAGCAGCAGAACTAGCGGGTTAAGCACAGATACGCAGTATTTT
NA	TRBV30	NA	TRBJ2-5	CAWSVPRLGPGTQYF	TGTGCCTGGAGTGTACCAAGGTTAGGGCCAGGGACCCAGTACTTC
TRBD2	TRBV6-4	NA	TRBJ2-1	CASSDAAGGNNEQFF	TGTGCCAGCAGTGATGCAGCGGGAGGGAACAATGAGCAGTTCTTC
NA	TRBV30	NA	TRBJ1-1	CAWRRTVSTEAFF	TGTGCCTGGAGAAGGACAGTCAGCACTGAAGCTTTCTTT